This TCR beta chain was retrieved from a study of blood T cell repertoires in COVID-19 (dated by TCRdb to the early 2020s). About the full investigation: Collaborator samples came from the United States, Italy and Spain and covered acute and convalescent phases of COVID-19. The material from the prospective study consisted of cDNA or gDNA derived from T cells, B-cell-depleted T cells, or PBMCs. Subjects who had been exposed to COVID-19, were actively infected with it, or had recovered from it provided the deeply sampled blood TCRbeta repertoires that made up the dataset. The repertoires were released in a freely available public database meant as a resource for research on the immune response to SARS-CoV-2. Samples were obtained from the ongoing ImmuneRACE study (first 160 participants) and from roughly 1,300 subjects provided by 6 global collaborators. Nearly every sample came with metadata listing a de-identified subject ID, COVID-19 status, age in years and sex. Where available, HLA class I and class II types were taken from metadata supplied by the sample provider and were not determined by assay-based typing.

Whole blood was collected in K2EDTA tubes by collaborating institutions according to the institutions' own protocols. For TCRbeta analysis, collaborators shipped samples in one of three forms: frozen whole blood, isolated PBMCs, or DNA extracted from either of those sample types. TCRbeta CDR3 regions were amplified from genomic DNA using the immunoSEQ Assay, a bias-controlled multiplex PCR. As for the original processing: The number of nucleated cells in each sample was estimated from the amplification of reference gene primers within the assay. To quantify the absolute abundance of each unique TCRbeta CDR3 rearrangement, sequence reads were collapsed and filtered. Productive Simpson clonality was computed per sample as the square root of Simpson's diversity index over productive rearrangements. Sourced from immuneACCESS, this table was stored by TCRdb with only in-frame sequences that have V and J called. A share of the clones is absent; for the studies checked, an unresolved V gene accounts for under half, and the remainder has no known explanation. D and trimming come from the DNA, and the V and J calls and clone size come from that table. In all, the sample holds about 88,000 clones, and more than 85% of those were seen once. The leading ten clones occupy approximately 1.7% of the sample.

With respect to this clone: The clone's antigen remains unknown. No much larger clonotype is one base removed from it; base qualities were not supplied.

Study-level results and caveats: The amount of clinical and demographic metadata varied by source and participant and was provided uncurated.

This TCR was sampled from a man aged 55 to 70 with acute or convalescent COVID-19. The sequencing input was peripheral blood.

Read as DNA, the sequence is TGTGCCAGCAGTAAACTTAGCTCTGGGGCCAACGTCCTGACTTTC. Translated, this gives CASSKLSSGANVLTF. The sequence links TRBV6-5 to TRBJ2-6; the D segment cannot be called with confidence. From cysteine to phenylalanine, the CDR3 is 15 amino acids long. The sequence is cut down to CDR3 DNA, 45 bases in frame from base 1. The trim is 5 bases for V and 0 bases for J, with a gap of 8 bases between the germline ends. For CDR1 and CDR2, the germline V gene lists MNHEY and SVGAGI.